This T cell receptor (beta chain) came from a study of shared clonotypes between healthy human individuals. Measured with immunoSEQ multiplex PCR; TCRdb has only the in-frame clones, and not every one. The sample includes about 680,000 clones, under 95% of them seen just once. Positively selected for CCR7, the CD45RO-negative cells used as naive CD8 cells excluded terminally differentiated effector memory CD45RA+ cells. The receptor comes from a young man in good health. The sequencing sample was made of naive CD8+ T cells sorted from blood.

DNA for the CDR3: TGTGCCAGTAGTATGCTCGGCAATTCCTACAATGAGCAGTTCTTC. Encoded protein: CASSMLGNSYNEQFF. The chain has TRBV19 and TRBJ2-1; D ambiguous. Trimming took 3 bases from V and 1 from J, leaving 10 bases between them. This CDR3 comprises 15 residues. The germline CDR1 and CDR2 sequences are LNHDA and SQIVND (reference sequence).